Presented here are 32 T cell receptor beta chains from one specimen sequenced in a study of blood T cell repertoires in COVID-19. Some clones are missing from TCRdb's copy, which holds only in-frame ones; the method was immunoSEQ multiplex PCR. Of tens of thousands of clones listed, 91% are singletons. Sequenced material: peripheral blood. The receptors were sampled from a human donor in a cohort sampled during active COVID-19.

The chain couples TRBV5-4 to TRBJ2-1; 9 bases align to TRBD2. The CDR3 has 14 residues. Germline CDR1 SGHNT, CDR2 YYREEE (reference sequence). Trimming cost V 0 bases and J 5 bases; bases outside gene matches: 0. CDR3 residues: CASSLGGRDNEQFF. For the CDR3, the DNA is TGTGCCAGCAGCTTGGGCGGGAGGGACAATGAGCAGTTCTTC.

This clone was observed once. The chain employs TRBV4-1 and TRBJ2-7; TRBD1 matches 9 bases. This CDR3 has 15 amino acids. The V gene's germline CDR1 is MGHRA and CDR2 YSYEKL. V dropped 3 bases and J dropped 3; count of bases not matched to a gene: 6. The CDR3 sequence: CASSQAEGQGYEQYF. The CDR3 DNA reads TGCGCCAGCAGCCAGGCCGAGGGACAGGGCTACGAGCAGTACTTC.

The J gene is TRBJ2-7, the V gene TRBV7-9; 9 nucleotides match TRBD2. Germline CDR1 and CDR2: SEHNR and FQNEAQ (reference sequence). The junction had 16 bases not matched to a gene; V was cut back by 6 bases and J by 4 bases. The CDR3 spans 17 residues. DNA for the CDR3: TGTGCCAGCAGAGGACAGCGGGGGGCCGGTAGGGGATACGAGCAGTACTTC. It encodes CASRGQRGAGRGYEQYF.

The rearrangement joins TRBV6-6 to TRBJ2-3, with D unresolved. The CDR3 runs 13 residues. Trimming took off 8 bases at V and 4 bases at J, with 13 bases between the two ends. Germline lookup yields CDR1 MNHNY and CDR2 SVGAGI (reference sequence). CDR3 amino acids: CASGAVESDTQYF. CDR3 coding DNA: TGTGCCAGCGGAGCAGTAGAGTCAGATACGCAGTATTTT.

The CDR3: CASSLGQGGADTQYF. For the CDR3, the DNA is TGTGCCAGCAGCTTAGGACAGGGGGGAGCCGATACGCAGTATTTT. The V call is TRBV7-3, the J call TRBJ2-3; 10 nucleotides match TRBD1. The CDR3 contains 15 residues. The junction had 5 bases not matched to a gene; V was cut back by 2 bases and J by 6 bases. From germline, CDR1 is SGHTA and CDR2 FQGTGA.

The CDR3 here is CASSLRGQTMNTEAFF. CDR3 nucleotides: TGTGCCAGCAGCTTAAGAGGTCAGACGATGAACACTGAAGCTTTCTTT. V gene TRBV11-2 combines with J gene TRBJ1-1; no reliable D call. The germline V and J ends were trimmed by 2 bases and 0 bases, with 13 bases remaining between them. From germline, CDR1 is SGHAT and CDR2 FQNNGV. There are 16 residues in the CDR3.

This sequence joins TRBV28 and TRBJ2-4, with D possibly matching TRBD2 (6 bases). V lost 1 base and J 8 bases, leaving 12 bases between the germline ends. Germline V gene lookup returns CDR1 MDHEN and CDR2 SYDVKM. The CDR3 covers 14 residues. CDR3 sequence: CASSLSGGGDIQYF. DNA for the CDR3: TGTGCCAGCAGTTTATCAGGAGGAGGGGACATTCAGTACTTC.

The chain combines TRBV14 with TRBJ1-1; no clear D. The germline V gene has CDR1 SGHDN and CDR2 FVKESK. The ends were cut back, 2 bases at V and 4 bases at J, with 8 bases in the middle. This CDR3 region has 13 residues. DNA of the CDR3: TGTGCCAGCAGCCAATTCCCGGGCACTGAAGCTTTCTTT. It is translated as CASSQFPGTEAFF.

The genes are TRBV4-3 and TRBJ1-3; D uncertain. In germline, CDR1 is LGHNA, CDR2 YSLEER. The CDR3 totals 19 residues. Trimming took off 0 bases at V and 1 base at J, with 19 bases between the two ends. DNA for the CDR3: TGCGCCAGCAGCCAAGATCCCCCCGGCGGCATTAGGTCTGGAAACACCATATATTTT. Amino acid sequence: CASSQDPPGGIRSGNTIYF.

This clone turned up a few times. The chain uses TRBV12-3 or TRBV12-4 and TRBJ1-1; D remains unclear. The CDR3 has 13 amino acids. Between the trimmed V and J ends, which lost 5 bases and 1 base, there was a span of 8 bases. CDR3 DNA sequence: TGTGCCAGCAGTCGGAGGAGGAACACTGAAGCTTTCTTT. Translated, it gives CASSRRRNTEAFF.

V is TRBV25-1 and J is TRBJ2-3; perhaps TRBD1 as D (6 bases). The CDR3 sequence is 13 residues long. Germline lookup yields CDR1 MGHDK and CDR2 SYGVNS. V lost 9 bases and J lost 7, with 17 bases in between. CDR3 DNA: TGTGCCAGTTCGCTACAGGGAATTCATACGCAGTATTTT. Translation gives CASSLQGIHTQYF.

There are a few counts of this clone. The rearrangement joins TRBV19 to TRBJ1-6; 7 bases are a match to TRBD1. The CDR3 length is 13 residues. Losses at the gene ends were 6 bases for V and 14 bases for J; bases not matched to a gene: 10. CDR1 and CDR2 from the germline V gene are LNHDA and SQIVND (reference sequence). The CDR3 protein is CASRGTAISTLHF. Written as DNA, the CDR3 is TGTGCCAGTAGAGGGACAGCCATTTCGACCCTCCACTTT.

The chain links TRBV27 to TRBJ1-2; 11 bases are shared with TRBD1. Germline CDR1 reads MNHEY; CDR2 reads SMNVEV (reference sequence). The ends lost 3 bases at V and 4 bases at J; junction bases unmatched: 7. This CDR3 region has 16 residues. The CDR3 loop reads CASSFGVDRGLYGYTF. The DNA for the CDR3 is TGTGCCAGCAGTTTTGGGGTGGACAGGGGGCTCTATGGCTACACCTTC.

The chain links TRBV27 to TRBJ2-7; D perhaps matches TRBD2 (6 bases). CDR1 MNHEY and CDR2 SMNVEV come from the germline V gene (reference sequence). CDR3 length equals 14 residues. Trimming shortened V by 0 bases and J by 3 bases, and 9 bases separated the two germline ends. CDR3 sequence reads: CASSLSGGRYEQYF. As DNA, the CDR3 is TGTGCCAGCAGTTTATCGGGGGGTCGCTACGAGCAGTACTTC.

This clone was found a few times. The V and J genes are TRBV6-1 and TRBJ1-3; D is undetermined. The length of the CDR3 is 14 residues. Germline-derived CDR1 and CDR2 are MNHNS and SASEGT. Trimming cost V 2 bases and J 0 bases, with 5 bases left between them. The CDR3 region has the DNA TGTGCCAGCAGTGAACATAGCTCTGGAAACACCATATATTTT. This translates into CASSEHSSGNTIYF.

This chain connects TRBV18 to TRBJ1-1; D is perhaps TRBD1 (6 bases). CDR3 length: 15 amino acids. Germline V gene sequence: CDR1 KGHSH, CDR2 LQKENI. V was pared by 5 bases and J by 2 bases, with 15 bases between. CDR3 sequence: CASSSTGPANTEAFF. The CDR3 nucleotides read TGTGCCAGCTCATCTACAGGGCCGGCTAACACTGAAGCTTTCTTT. The full variable domain, in which reference TRBV18 and TRBJ1-1 provide the parts outside the CDR3, is NAGVMQNPRHLVRRRGQEARLRCSPMKGHSHVYWYRQLPEEGLKFMVYLQKENIIDESGMPKERFSAEFPKEGPSILRIQQVVRGDSAAYFCASSSTGPANTEAFFGQGTRLTVV.

The V gene is TRBV28, the J gene TRBJ2-7; 10 bases align to TRBD1. Germline trimming cut 5 bases from V and 3 bases from J; bases unmatched to any gene: 4. Germline values: CDR1 MDHEN, CDR2 SYDVKM. This CDR3 is built from 14 residues. CDR3 DNA: TGTGCCAGCAGTCCCGGGACAGGGGTCTACGAGCAGTACTTC. Its translation: CASSPGTGVYEQYF.

This clone was counted only a few times. The V call is TRBV7-3, the J call TRBJ2-1; possible D gene TRBD2, 5 bases. CDR1 SGHTA and CDR2 FQGTGA come from the germline V gene. The V and J ends lost 7 bases and 7 bases respectively, with 14 bases between them. The CDR3 is 13 residues long. In nucleotides, the CDR3 is TGTGCCAGCAACATGGGAGAGTGGAATGAGCAGTTCTTC. Protein: CASNMGEWNEQFF.

This sequence joins TRBV27 and TRBJ2-7, with D possibly being TRBD2 (6 bases). CDR3 length: 15 amino acids. Trimming removed 8 bases at V and 6 bases at J, with 23 bases between. Germline lookup yields CDR1 MNHEY and CDR2 SMNVEV (reference sequence). The chain's CDR3 is CASDSTFARGGEQYF. DNA for the CDR3: TGTGCCAGCGATTCAACCTTCGCGCGGGGCGGCGAGCAGTACTTC.

This clone was seen just once. V usage is TRBV15 and J usage is TRBJ1-4; no clear D gene. Looked up from germline, CDR1 is LNHNV and CDR2 is YYDKDF (reference sequence). This CDR3 is 13 amino acids long. The germline V and J ends were trimmed by 1 base and 6 bases, with 6 bases remaining between them. DNA of the CDR3: TGTGCCACCAGCAGAGGGAGGGATGAAAAACTGTTTTTT. Its translation is CATSRGRDEKLFF.

The genes are TRBV19 and TRBJ2-5; 13 nucleotides align to TRBD2. Germline assignment: CDR1 LNHDA and CDR2 SQIVND (reference sequence). The CDR3 contains 17 residues. V lost 5 bases and J lost 5; bases outside the gene matches: 11. CDR3 DNA: TGTGCCAGTAGTTCCCCCGGACTAGCGGGAGATGGGGAGACCCAGTACTTC. Residues: CASSSPGLAGDGETQYF. Full variable domain (remainder filled in from reference TRBV19 and TRBJ2-5): DGGITQSPKYLFRKEGQNVTLSCEQNLNHDAMYWYRQDPGQGLRLIYYSQIVNDFQKGDIAEGYSVSREKKESFPLTVTSAQKNPTAFYLCASSSPGLAGDGETQYFGPGTRLLVL.

The rearrangement links TRBV15 to TRBJ2-2; D unresolved. The CDR3 runs to 14 residues. The V gene's germline CDR1 is LNHNV and CDR2 YYDKDF (reference sequence). V lost 0 bases, J lost 7 bases, and 9 bases lay in between. The CDR3 loop is CATSRDLLVGELFF. The CDR3 DNA follows: TGTGCCACCAGCAGAGATCTGCTAGTCGGGGAGCTGTTTTTT.

The chain uses TRBV19 and TRBJ2-2, with D possibly matching TRBD1 (5 bases). The CDR3 extends over 15 amino acids. Germline values: CDR1 LNHDA, CDR2 SQIVND (reference sequence). V was trimmed by 0 bases and J by 4 bases, leaving 9 bases between them. The CDR3 loop is CASSIEQVTTGELFF. CDR3 nucleotide sequence: TGTGCCAGTAGTATAGAACAGGTCACCACCGGGGAGCTGTTTTTT.

The V call is TRBV18, the J call TRBJ2-1; 11 bases match TRBD2. Trimming at V came to 6 bases and at J to 7 bases, leaving 8 bases not matched to a gene. Germline V gives CDR1 KGHSH, CDR2 LQKENI. CDR3 length: 15 residues. In DNA, the CDR3 is TGTGCCAGCTCTCAACTAGCGGGAGTGGGAAATGAGCAGTTCTTC. As protein: CASSQLAGVGNEQFF. Full variable domain (outside the CDR3, taken from reference TRBV18 and TRBJ2-1): NAGVMQNPRHLVRRRGQEARLRCSPMKGHSHVYWYRQLPEEGLKFMVYLQKENIIDESGMPKERFSAEFPKEGPSILRIQQVVRGDSAAYFCASSQLAGVGNEQFFGPGTRLTVL.

The CDR3 DNA follows: TGTGCCAGCAGTTACAGGGGGAAGGACTATGGCTACACCTTC. It encodes CASSYRGKDYGYTF. The V call is TRBV6-6, the J call TRBJ1-2; D is perhaps TRBD1 (6 bases). The CDR3 runs 14 residues. CDR1 and CDR2 (germline): MNHNY, SVGAGI (reference sequence). Trimming cost V 2 bases and J 3 bases, with 10 bases left between them.

The J gene is TRBJ1-5, the V gene TRBV19; D unclear. V shed 3 bases and J shed 8 bases, with 8 bases lying between them. This CDR3 has 12 residues. Germline CDR1 LNHDA, CDR2 SQIVND (reference sequence). CDR3 DNA sequence: TGTGCCAGTAGTATCGGGTTGAAGCCCCAGCATTTT. It specifies CASSIGLKPQHF.

This chain links TRBV21-1 with TRBJ2-1; TRBD1 was called by the table and not checked on the DNA. TRBV21-1 is classified as a pseudogene. The CDR3 is 14 amino acids. This CDR3 is CAPDEWGPEYEQFF. DNA for the CDR3: TGTGCCCCCGATGAGTGGGGGCCTGAGTATGAGCAGTTCTTC.

This clone was recorded at least ten times. The chain joins TRBV7-9 to TRBJ2-7; maybe TRBD1 (5 bases). The V gene's germline CDR1 is SEHNR and CDR2 FQNEAQ (reference sequence). This CDR3 has 11 amino acids. V was pared by 5 bases and J by 6 bases, with 8 bases between. The CDR3 DNA reads TGTGCCAGCAGCGTGACAGCCGAGCAGTACTTC. Encoded protein: CASSVTAEQYF.

The chain combines TRBV2 with TRBJ1-3, with 8 positions matching TRBD1. Trimming cost V 6 bases and J 3 bases; bases outside gene matches: 7. Germline CDR1 SNHLY, CDR2 FYNNEI. CDR3 size: 15 residues. Here the CDR3 reads CASRADRAYGNTIYF. The CDR3 coding sequence is TGTGCCAGCAGGGCGGACAGGGCTTATGGAAACACCATATATTTT.

The chain recombines TRBV28 with TRBJ2-7; 12 nucleotides match TRBD2. CDR1 is MDHEN, CDR2 SYDVKM, per germline. The CDR3 totals 14 residues. Trimming at V came to 7 bases and at J to 6 bases, leaving 7 bases not matched to a gene. CDR3: CASNPTSGRSEQYF. The CDR3 nucleotides are TGTGCCAGCAATCCTACTAGCGGGAGGTCCGAGCAGTACTTC.

The rearrangement uses TRBV5-4 and TRBJ1-2; 8 bases align to TRBD1. The CDR3 runs 15 residues. CDR1 is SGHNT, CDR2 YYREEE, per germline (reference sequence). Unmatched junction bases numbered 7, after V lost 0 bases and J lost 6 bases. CDR3 coding DNA: TGTGCCAGCAGCTTGGACGTGACAGGGGCCAATGGCTACACCTTC. It yields the protein CASSLDVTGANGYTF.

This clone showed up just once. A junction end diverges from the germline sequence, so it may reflect a read error. This chain joins TRBV15 and TRBJ2-7; TRBD2 might be the D (5 bases). The CDR3 totals 13 residues. Germline values: CDR1 LNHNV, CDR2 YYDKDF (reference sequence). CDR3 nucleotides: TGTGCCACCAGCAGAGAGAGGCGGGCGGACCCGTCCTTC. This translates into CATSRERRADPSF. The full variable domain, with the rest looked up from reference TRBV15 and TRBJ2-7, is DAMVIQNPRYQVTQFGKPVTLSCSQTLNHNVMYWYQQKSSQAPKLLFHYYDKDFNNEADTPDNFQSRRPNTSFCFLDIRSPGLGDTAMYLCATSRERRADPSFGPGTRLTVT.